These 29 T cell receptor beta chains were sequenced from one sample in a study of T-cell memory formation after mild COVID-19. TCRdb used MiXCR to reprocess the 5' RACE reads, holding one entry per CDR3 protein. Of around 340,000 distinct CDR3 sequences listed, approximately 16% are singletons. Source material: PBMCs or a T cell subset sorted from them (not recorded which). Receptor source: a man aged 18 to 30 who had mild COVID-19 (a few samples of this study predate the infection). Cell type and time point are not known.

The chain couples TRBV6-2 or TRBV6-3 to TRBJ2-2; D might be TRBD2 (7 bases). This CDR3 contains 14 residues. V was shortened by 5 bases and J by 7 bases, with 14 bases between the two germline ends. The germline CDR1 and CDR2 sequences are MNHEY and SVGEGT. The CDR3: CASSPAGAVGELFF. The CDR3 DNA reads TGTGCCAGCAGTCCCGCGGGGGCGGTCGGGGAGCTGTTTTTT.

Only a few counts were recorded for this clonotype. J is TRBJ2-7 and V is TRBV27; either TRBD1 or TRBD2 may fit D (5 bases each). With 8 bases removed from V and 4 bases from J, the gap between germline ends came to 15 bases. This CDR3 spans 13 amino acids. From germline, CDR1 is MNHEY and CDR2 SMNVEV (reference sequence). CDR3 sequence reads: CASSRRGNYEQYF. CDR3 sequence (DNA): TGTGCCAGCTCGAGACGGGGCAATTACGAGCAGTACTTC.

This sequence joins TRBV9 and TRBJ1-1, with D uncertain. Per germline, CDR1 SGDLS and CDR2 YYNGEE. The V end was cut by 3 bases, the J end by 8 bases, with 14 bases between. CDR3 length: 13 residues. Written as DNA, the CDR3 is TGTGCCAGCAGCGAATCCCCCGGTGTAGAAGCTTTCTTT. Translating gives CASSESPGVEAFF.

The chain combines TRBV7-2 with TRBJ1-2; TRBD1 aligns across 7 bases. This CDR3 has 15 residues. In germline, CDR1 is SGHTA, CDR2 FQGNSA. Trimming took 1 base from V and 4 from J; bases not matched to a gene: 6. CDR3 protein: CASSLGGTATYGYTF. The CDR3, as DNA: TGTGCCAGCAGCTTAGGGGGGACAGCTACCTATGGCTACACCTTC.

The chain combines TRBV10-3 with TRBJ2-1; 11 nucleotides align to TRBD2. This CDR3 is built from 16 residues. With 1 base clipped from V and 9 bases from J, the junction kept 8 bases outside the gene matches. In germline, CDR1 is ENHRY, CDR2 SYGVKD. The CDR3 region is CAISEFLAGGDREQFF. CDR3 DNA: TGTGCCATCAGTGAGTTTCTAGCGGGAGGTGATCGTGAGCAGTTCTTC.

This clonotype was seen more than once but under ten times. The chain carries TRBV11-2 and TRBJ1-6, with a tentative D call TRBD1 (6 bases). CDR3 length: 18 residues. Trimming shortened V by 3 bases and J by 7 bases, and 22 bases separated the two germline ends. CDR1 and CDR2 (germline): SGHAT, FQNNGV. The CDR3 here is CASSFAPLAQGWNSPLHF. The CDR3 nucleotides read TGTGCCAGCAGCTTCGCCCCGTTAGCACAGGGATGGAATTCACCCCTCCACTTT.

The chain couples TRBV5-6 to TRBJ2-7; 8 bases are shared with TRBD2. J lost 7 bases, V lost 5 bases, and 14 bases had no gene match. Germline V gene data show CDR1 as SGHDT and CDR2 as YYEEEE. The CDR3 has 15 residues. CDR3 protein: CASSSRRLAGQEQYV. The DNA for the CDR3 is TGTGCCAGCAGTTCCCGGAGGTTAGCGGGGCAAGAGCAGTACGTC.

The CDR3 loop is CASVPQMATEAFF. CDR3 DNA: TGTGCTAGTGTCCCCCAGATGGCCACTGAAGCTTTCTTT. The gene calls are TRBV12-5 and TRBJ1-1; unclear D gene. Germline loops: CDR1 LGHNT, CDR2 FRNRAP. V was clipped by 7 bases and J by 4 bases, with 13 bases between them. This CDR3 region has 13 residues.

This clonotype was counted between two and nine times. This chain uses TRBV9 with TRBJ1-6; no clear D. The germline gives CDR1 SGDLS, CDR2 YYNGEE. V was clipped by 0 bases and J by 10 bases, with 8 bases between them. This CDR3 spans 13 amino acids. The CDR3 DNA reads as TGTGCCAGCAGCGTAGAGGCCCAATCACCCCTCCACTTT. It encodes CASSVEAQSPLHF.

This clonotype was observed a few times. The chain has TRBV6-2 or TRBV6-3 and TRBJ1-5, with D perhaps matching TRBD1 (6 bases). The V end was cut by 4 bases, the J end by 5 bases, with 15 bases between. Germline CDR1 MNHEY, CDR2 SVGEGT. The CDR3 runs to 15 residues. The DNA for the CDR3 is TGTGCCAGCAGTTTGTTGGGGGCGATTGATCAGCCCCAGCATTTT. Translation: CASSLLGAIDQPQHF.

In this sample, this clonotype turned up a few times. This chain uses TRBV6-2 or TRBV6-3 with TRBJ2-2, with 9 bases matching TRBD2. The CDR3 sequence is 15 residues long. CDR1 is MNHEY, CDR2 SVGEGT, per germline. Germline trimming cut 0 bases from V and 4 bases from J; bases unmatched to any gene: 0. The CDR3 reads CASSYSGLATGELFF. The CDR3 DNA is TGTGCCAGCAGTTACTCGGGACTAGCCACCGGGGAGCTGTTTTTT.

The chain is built from TRBV4-3 and TRBJ2-3; D unclear. CDR1 is LGHNA and CDR2 is YSLEER in the germline V gene. The V and J ends lost 1 base and 0 bases respectively, with 14 bases between them. The CDR3 consists of 17 residues. The CDR3 nucleotides are TGCGCCAGCAGCCAAGGCCTAGGCCATACTAGCACAGATACGCAGTATTTT. Protein: CASSQGLGHTSTDTQYF.

The table lists this clonotype with many counts. The chain carries TRBV5-1 and TRBJ1-1; no reliable D call. Germline lookup yields CDR1 SGHRS and CDR2 YFSETQ. Trimming shortened V by 0 bases and J by 2 bases, and 8 bases separated the two germline ends. The CDR3 is made up of 14 amino acids. The CDR3 sequence is CASSLAPANTEAFF. In DNA, the CDR3 is TGCGCCAGCAGCTTGGCCCCAGCAAACACTGAAGCTTTCTTT.

There are a few counts of this clonotype. The rearrangement joins TRBV4-2 to TRBJ2-2, with 9 positions matching TRBD2. The germline V gene encodes CDR1 LGHNA and CDR2 YNFKEQ. J lost 6 bases, V lost 0 bases, and 8 bases had no gene match. CDR3 size: 17 residues. CDR3 sequence: CASSQDGGLAGPGELFF. The CDR3 DNA is TGTGCCAGCAGCCAAGATGGGGGTCTAGCGGGGCCCGGGGAGCTGTTTTTT.

This chain connects TRBV20-1 to TRBJ2-7, with D hard to call. Trimming took 6 bases from V and 5 from J, leaving 14 bases between them. Looked up from germline, CDR1 is DFQATT and CDR2 is SNEGSKA (reference sequence). This CDR3 contains 12 residues. The CDR3 sequence is CSASSRTHEQYF. For the CDR3, the DNA is TGCAGTGCCAGTTCGAGGACCCACGAGCAGTACTTC.

This clonotype was found a few times. V usage is TRBV5-1 and J usage is TRBJ2-5, with TRBD2 matching over 9 bases. The CDR3 length is 15 residues. V lost 4 bases, J lost 5 bases, and 9 bases stayed unmatched. Per germline, CDR1 SGHRS and CDR2 YFSETQ. CDR3 nucleotide sequence: TGCGCCAGCAGCCCCGTCCTAGCGGGGTCCGAGACCCAGTACTTC. Encoded protein: CASSPVLAGSETQYF.

This clonotype has a handful of counts. This chain connects TRBV21-1 to TRBJ2-1; TRBD1, the table's D call, was not compared with the DNA. TRBV21-1 is an annotated pseudogene. This CDR3 region has 17 residues. The CDR3 protein is CASSKAEGAAYYNEQFF. CDR3 in DNA: TGTGCCAGCAGCAAAGCCGAGGGGGCGGCTTACTACAATGAGCAGTTCTTC.

This clonotype was recorded a few times. The CDR3 here is CASSSLAGKAYGYTF. The DNA for the CDR3 is TGTGCCAGCAGCTCCTTAGCGGGCAAAGCCTATGGCTACACCTTC. This rearrangement joins TRBV11-2 to TRBJ1-2; D remains ambiguous. Germline assignment: CDR1 SGHAT and CDR2 FQNNGV. There are 15 residues in the CDR3. V was shortened by 4 bases and J by 4 bases, with 16 bases between the two germline ends.

This chain uses TRBV7-2 with TRBJ2-5; tentative D call: TRBD1 (6 bases). This CDR3 has 14 amino acids. Trimming left V 3 bases short and J 5 bases short, with 13 bases between. Germline V gene data show CDR1 as SGHTA and CDR2 as FQGNSA. The CDR3 loop reads CASSLTTGSETQYF. CDR3 nucleotides: TGTGCCAGCAGCTTGACAACAGGGTCGGAGACCCAGTACTTC.

The chain joins TRBV4-3 to TRBJ1-1; D unresolved. Trimming cost V 3 bases and J 4 bases, with 9 bases left between them. Germline lookup yields CDR1 LGHNA and CDR2 YSLEER. This CDR3 region has 13 residues. The CDR3 DNA is TGCGCCAGCAGCCATGAGAGGAGCACTGAAGCTTTCTTT. This gives the protein CASSHERSTEAFF.

The CDR3 spells CASSWTLAGYGSSEQFF. As DNA, the CDR3 is TGTGCCAGCAGCTGGACGCTCGCGGGGTACGGCAGCAGTGAGCAGTTCTTC. V gene TRBV5-5 combines with J gene TRBJ2-1, with D tentatively TRBD2 (6 bases). Germline V gene lookup returns CDR1 SGHKS and CDR2 YYEKEE (reference sequence). Trimming left V 3 bases short and J 9 bases short, with 25 bases between. The CDR3 loop spans 17 amino acids. Full variable domain (missing parts from reference TRBV5-5 and TRBJ2-1): DAGVTQSPTHLIKTRGQQVTLRCSPISGHKSVSWYQQVLGQGPQFIFQYYEKEERGRGNFPDRFSARQFPNYSSELNVNALLLGDSALYLCASSWTLAGYGSSEQFFGPGTRLTVL.

The J gene is TRBJ2-1, the V gene TRBV4-1; D is ambiguous. Germline CDR1 MGHRA, CDR2 YSYEKL. CDR3 length: 17 residues. Trimming removed 4 bases at V and 5 bases at J, with 21 bases between. CDR3 protein: CASSRFRVQNTHNEQFF. The CDR3 DNA follows: TGCGCCAGCAGCCGATTCCGGGTCCAGAACACCCACAATGAGCAGTTCTTC.

The chain combines TRBV4-3 with TRBJ2-2; 13 bases align to TRBD2. The CDR3 contains 15 residues. CDR1 and CDR2 from the germline V gene are LGHNA and YSLEER. V shed 5 bases, J shed 6 bases, and the junction held 3 bases outside the gene matches. DNA of the CDR3: TGCGCCAGCAGCTCGACTAGCGGGGGGCCCGGGGAGCTGTTTTTT. Residues: CASSSTSGGPGELFF.

This clonotype was seen a few times. The chain is built from TRBV27 and TRBJ2-1; D assignment may be TRBD1 or TRBD2 (5 bases each). V dropped 5 bases and J dropped 0 bases, with 11 bases sitting between them. This CDR3 is built from 15 residues. Germline V gene lookup returns CDR1 MNHEY and CDR2 SMNVEV (reference sequence). The DNA for the CDR3 is TGTGCCAGCAGTCTGGGGGTTAGCTCCTACAATGAGCAGTTCTTC. As protein: CASSLGVSSYNEQFF.

This clonotype was recorded many times. The genes are TRBV4-3 and TRBJ2-1, with TRBD2 matching over 7 bases. The CDR3 runs to 18 residues. With V trimmed by 4 bases and J by 1 base, 13 bases remained unmatched. Germline V gives CDR1 LGHNA, CDR2 YSLEER. CDR3 sequence (DNA): TGCGCCAGCAGCCGTCTTGGTACGGGGGGTGGTTCCTACAATGAGCAGTTCTTC. Translating it yields CASSRLGTGGGSYNEQFF.

The gene calls are TRBV2 and TRBJ2-3; TRBD2 is a possible D gene (6 bases). Per germline, CDR1 SNHLY and CDR2 FYNNEI. The CDR3 has 15 amino acids. V was pared by 7 bases and J by 1 base, with 15 bases between. This CDR3 is CASTTTPGGTDTQYF. The CDR3 nucleotides read TGTGCCAGCACGACCACCCCGGGGGGCACAGATACGCAGTATTTT.

The chain employs TRBV5-1 and TRBJ2-3, with 13 bases identical to TRBD2. The germline V gene has CDR1 SGHRS and CDR2 YFSETQ. J lost 6 bases, V lost 4 bases, and 8 bases had no gene match. CDR3 length: 16 amino acids. The CDR3 sequence: CASSLRTSGGGDTQYF. CDR3 in DNA: TGCGCCAGCAGCCTCAGGACTAGCGGGGGCGGGGATACGCAGTATTTT.

V usage is TRBV7-8 and J usage is TRBJ1-2, with unresolved D. The CDR3 sequence is 15 residues long. CDR1 and CDR2 (germline): SGHVS, FQNEAQ. Trimming left V 4 bases short and J 8 bases short, with 20 bases between. In DNA form, the CDR3 reads TGTGCCAGCAGCTATAACCGGGTCCTCATGGGCGGCTACACCTTC. It yields the protein CASSYNRVLMGGYTF.

A few counts support this clonotype. The chain recombines TRBV11-2 with TRBJ1-6, with D possibly matching TRBD1 (5 bases). Germline lookup yields CDR1 SGHAT and CDR2 FQNNGV. The length of the CDR3 is 14 residues. V shed 5 bases and J shed 9 bases, with 14 bases lying between them. The CDR3 nucleotides are TGTGCCAGCAGCAACCCGGCGGGGGGTTCACCCCTCCACTTT. This codes for CASSNPAGGSPLHF.